This section outlines one T cell receptor (beta chain) sequence together with its context. The data belong to a study of blood T cell repertoires in COVID-19. Clones were sequenced by immunoSEQ multiplex PCR, and TCRdb holds only the in-frame ones, with some missing. The table lists about 400,000 clones, around 87% of them singletons. Ages ranged from roughly 18 to 100 years, with residence in approximately 25 US areas. Per germline, CDR1 LNHDA and CDR2 SQIVND (reference sequence). V lost 4 bases, J lost 8 bases, and 17 bases stayed unmatched. This CDR3 comprises 17 residues. This TCR was recovered from a woman aged 50 to 60 who had recovered from COVID-19. Material: PBMCs or T cells enriched from blood (not recorded which). The chain carries TRBV19 and TRBJ2-1; 7 positions match TRBD1. CDR3 nucleotides: TGTGCCAGTAGTACCTATTCGACAGGGCGACCCATTGATGAGCAGTTCTTC. Amino acids: CASSTYSTGRPIDEQFF.